Each of the 24 T cell receptor beta chains below was sequenced from the same sample in a study of blood T cell repertoires in COVID-19. The protocol was immunoSEQ multiplex PCR, while the TCRdb copy is restricted to in-frame clones and leaves out a portion. The data show 150,000 to 250,000 clones, roughly four fifths seen once. Sequencing used PBMCs or T cells enriched from blood (not recorded which). The receptors derive from a man aged 35-49 years who had recovered from COVID-19.

With regard to this clone: The sample holds other DNA sequences that translate to the same CDR3. CDR3 sequence (DNA): TGTGCCAGCAGCCTGACAACCCTGAACACTGAAGCTTTCTTT. Its translation: CASSLTTLNTEAFF. The V call is TRBV7-9, the J call TRBJ1-1; D gene uncertain. Trimming cost V 5 bases and J 0 bases, with 10 bases left between them. This CDR3 contains 14 residues. Per germline, CDR1 SEHNR and CDR2 FQNEAQ (reference sequence).

This chain links TRBV7-9 with TRBJ1-1, with D possibly being TRBD1 (6 bases). The V gene lost 2 bases and the J gene lost 4 bases, with 11 bases spanning the gap. This CDR3 region has 14 residues. Germline loops: CDR1 SEHNR, CDR2 FQNEAQ (reference sequence). The CDR3 nucleotides are TGTGCCAGCAGCTTATATCAGGGGACCACTGAAGCTTTCTTT. This codes for CASSLYQGTTEAFF.

The rearrangement joins TRBV7-3 to TRBJ2-6, with 7 bases aligning to TRBD1. Germline V gene lookup returns CDR1 SGHTA and CDR2 FQGTGA. The V gene end was trimmed by 4 bases and the J gene end by 0 bases; junction bases not matched to a gene: 6. This CDR3 region has 17 residues. CDR3 coding DNA: TGTGCCAGCAGCTGGCGACAGGGACCCTCTGGGGCCAACGTCCTGACTTTC. Translation gives CASSWRQGPSGANVLTF.

This chain uses TRBV21-1 with TRBJ1-6; the table's D gene call, TRBD1, was not cross checked with the DNA. TRBV21-1 is a pseudogene locus. There are 16 residues in the CDR3. In nucleotides, the CDR3 is TGTGCCAGCAGCCCTCAAGGGCAGGGATGGAATTCACCCCTCCACTTT. It specifies CASSPQGQGWNSPLHF.

This clone has just a few counts. At the DNA level, this CDR3 is encoded by other sequences in the same sample as well. The CDR3 region is CASSPGQGGYGYTF. The CDR3 coding sequence is TGCGCCAGCAGCCCGGGACAGGGGGGTTATGGCTACACCTTC. The V gene is TRBV5-1, the J gene TRBJ1-2; TRBD1 agrees at 11 bases. Losses at the gene ends were 4 bases for V and 5 bases for J; bases not matched to a gene: 4. Germline V gives CDR1 SGHRS, CDR2 YFSETQ. The CDR3 is 14 residues long.

The chain carries TRBV27 and TRBJ1-2; 11 bases match TRBD1. The ends lost 3 bases at V and 6 bases at J; junction bases unmatched: 6. Germline V gene lookup returns CDR1 MNHEY and CDR2 SMNVEV (reference sequence). There are 15 residues in the CDR3. The CDR3 coding sequence is TGTGCCAGCAGTTTTTTGGGACAGGGGGACAATGGCTACACCTTC. This codes for CASSFLGQGDNGYTF.

In DNA form, the CDR3 reads TGTGCCAGCAGCTCAATCCGGGACAGGGCCTACGAGCAGTACTTC. Its translation: CASSSIRDRAYEQYF. The chain joins TRBV28 to TRBJ2-7, with 9 bases lining up with TRBD1. The CDR3 consists of 15 residues. With V trimmed by 6 bases and J by 2 bases, 8 bases remained unmatched. Germline values: CDR1 MDHEN, CDR2 SYDVKM.

The gene calls are TRBV5-8 and TRBJ2-1; 12 positions match TRBD2. The CDR3 has 15 residues. Germline trimming cut 3 bases from V and 4 bases from J; bases unmatched to any gene: 2. CDR1 SGHTS and CDR2 YDEGEE come from the germline V gene. The CDR3 is CASSSGLAGYNEQFF. The CDR3 DNA sequence: TGTGCCAGCAGCTCCGGACTAGCGGGGTACAATGAGCAGTTCTTC.

This chain uses TRBV7-9 with TRBJ2-5; 9 bases line up with TRBD1. Germline V lookup: CDR1 SEHNR, CDR2 FQNEAQ (reference sequence). The CDR3 totals 16 residues. J was trimmed by 1 base and V by 2 bases; bases with no gene match: 5. CDR3 amino acids: CASSLRDRDRQETQYF. The CDR3 coding sequence is TGTGCCAGCAGCTTAAGGGACAGGGATCGCCAAGAGACCCAGTACTTC.

The genes are TRBV12-3 or TRBV12-4 and TRBJ2-7; D gene unclear. The CDR3 is made up of 11 amino acids. V lost 5 bases, J lost 6 bases, and 8 bases lay in between. The CDR3 coding sequence is TGTGCCAGCAGTGCCCCCGGCGAGCAGTACTTC. It is translated as CASSAPGEQYF.

This chain connects TRBV5-1 to TRBJ1-1, with 7 bases fitting TRBD1. The ends lost 1 base at V and 1 base at J; junction bases unmatched: 10. Germline CDR1 is SGHRS and CDR2 is YFSETQ. This CDR3 has 17 residues. CDR3 sequence (DNA): TGCGCCAGCAGCTTGCTGACAGGGCTTTTGGAGAACACTGAAGCTTTCTTT. Its translation is CASSLLTGLLENTEAFF.

V is TRBV6-5 and J is TRBJ2-1; 11 bases are a match to TRBD2. The V gene's germline CDR1 is MNHEY and CDR2 SVGAGI. The CDR3 has 15 residues. J was trimmed by 7 bases and V by 7 bases; bases with no gene match: 9. The CDR3 region has the DNA TGTGCCAGCACCATAGCGGGAGGGTTAGGTAATGAGCAGTTCTTC. Translated, it gives CASTIAGGLGNEQFF.

The chain couples TRBV5-4 to TRBJ1-2; 7 bases align to TRBD1. V trimming: 6 bases; J trimming: 6 bases; junction bases outside the gene matches: 17. Looked up from germline, CDR1 is SGHNT and CDR2 is YYREEE (reference sequence). The CDR3 runs to 16 residues. CDR3 residues: CASNSPTGGDSDGYTF. The CDR3 coding sequence is TGTGCCAGCAACTCACCGACCGGGGGGGACAGTGATGGCTACACCTTC. The variable domain in full, with the rest retrieved from reference TRBV5-4 and TRBJ1-2, is ETGVTQSPTHLIKTRGQQVTLRCSSQSGHNTVSWYQQALGQGPQFIFQYYREEENGRGNFPPRFSGLQFPNYSSELNVNALELDDSALYLCASNSPTGGDSDGYTFGSGTRLTVV.

The J gene is TRBJ2-4, the V gene TRBV4-2, with 7 nucleotides matching TRBD2. V gave up 0 bases and J gave up 7 bases; unmatched junction bases: 6. Germline V lookup: CDR1 LGHNA, CDR2 YNFKEQ. The CDR3 spans 15 residues. CDR3 bases: TGTGCCAGCAGCCAAGAGCCCACCGGGGGGAACATTCAGTACTTC. Protein product: CASSQEPTGGNIQYF.

The chain joins TRBV29-1 to TRBJ2-7, with D maybe TRBD1 (7 bases). The ends were cut back, 6 bases at V and 1 base at J, with 10 bases in the middle. Germline assignment: CDR1 SQVTM and CDR2 ANQGSEA. The length of the CDR3 is 12 residues. CDR3 nucleotide sequence: TGCAGCGTCGGGGGACAGTCCTACGAGCAGTACTTC. Translated: CSVGGQSYEQYF.

The V and J genes are TRBV9 and TRBJ1-4, with TRBD1 matching over 8 bases. Per the germline V gene, CDR1 is SGDLS and CDR2 is YYNGEE. The CDR3 has 16 residues. The ends lost 3 bases at V and 5 bases at J; junction bases unmatched: 9. CDR3 amino acids: CASSASGQAPNEKLFF. DNA of the CDR3: TGTGCCAGCAGCGCTTCGGGACAGGCACCGAATGAAAAACTGTTTTTT.

This clone was detected a few times. The rearrangement links TRBV30 to TRBJ1-1, with D possibly matching TRBD1 (5 bases). Trimming pared 2 bases from V and 7 bases from J, leaving 17 bases between. Germline-derived CDR1 and CDR2 are GTSNPN and SVGIG (reference sequence). CDR3 length: 14 residues. CDR3 DNA: TGTGCCTGGAGTACCACGGGGGTGGAGGATGAAGCTTTCTTT. Protein sequence: CAWSTTGVEDEAFF.

The gene calls are TRBV2 and TRBJ2-3; 10 bases fit TRBD2. The junction had 7 bases not matched to a gene; V was cut back by 5 bases and J by 2 bases. CDR1 SNHLY and CDR2 FYNNEI come from the germline V gene. The CDR3 runs to 16 residues. The CDR3, as DNA: TGTGCCAGCAGTCGCCGGACTAGCGGCAACACAGATACGCAGTATTTT. This gives the protein CASSRRTSGNTDTQYF.

The chain couples TRBV2 to TRBJ1-1; tentative D call: TRBD1 (5 bases). Trimming took off 3 bases at V and 1 base at J, with 18 bases between the two ends. CDR3 length equals 17 residues. Germline assignment: CDR1 SNHLY and CDR2 FYNNEI. CDR3 nucleotide sequence: TGTGCCAGCAGTGATCGGCGTTCTAGGACAACGAACACTGAAGCTTTCTTT. Its protein product is CASSDRRSRTTNTEAFF.

V and J are TRBV25-1 and TRBJ1-5; D is unresolved. Looked up from germline, CDR1 is MGHDK and CDR2 is SYGVNS. Trimming took 3 bases from V and 6 from J, leaving 9 bases between them. CDR3 length equals 13 residues. This CDR3 is CASSDSSSQPQHF. The CDR3, as DNA: TGTGCCAGCAGTGATTCGTCTAGTCAGCCCCAGCATTTT.

The chain carries TRBV9 and TRBJ1-1; perhaps TRBD1 as D (5 bases). The CDR3 length is 15 residues. V shed 4 bases and J shed 2 bases, with 15 bases lying between them. Germline CDR1 SGDLS, CDR2 YYNGEE. The CDR3 nucleotides read TGTGCCAGCAGCTCCTCGGACATACGAAACACTGAAGCTTTCTTT. It encodes CASSSSDIRNTEAFF.

The CDR3 is CASTHGGGYTF. The CDR3 DNA reads TGTGCCAGCACTCACGGGGGTGGCTACACCTTC. The chain employs TRBV6-5 and TRBJ1-2; D possibly corresponds to TRBD1 (5 bases). Germline V CDR1 and CDR2: MNHEY, SVGAGI. Trimming took 7 bases from V and 7 from J, leaving 10 bases between them. This CDR3 has 11 amino acids.

This clone was seen more than once but under ten times. This chain connects TRBV5-1 to TRBJ2-1; a possible D gene is TRBD1 (5 bases). The CDR3 totals 15 residues. CDR1 SGHRS and CDR2 YFSETQ come from the germline V gene. V was cut by 2 bases and J by 8 bases, with 17 bases left in between. The CDR3 sequence is CASSFEAGNLDEQFF. The CDR3, as DNA: TGCGCCAGCAGCTTTGAGGCAGGGAATTTGGATGAGCAGTTCTTC.

The rearrangement joins TRBV11-2 to TRBJ2-7; no reliable D call. Trimming cost V 5 bases and J 0 bases, with 11 bases left between them. Germline loops: CDR1 SGHAT, CDR2 FQNNGV. This CDR3 region has 14 residues. In DNA, the CDR3 is TGTGCCAGCAGCGCGACAACTCTCTCCTACGAGCAGTACTTC. This translates into CASSATTLSYEQYF. The variable domain in full, completed from reference TRBV11-2 and TRBJ2-7, reads EAGVAQSPRYKIIEKRQSVAFWCNPISGHATLYWYQQILGQGPKLLIQFQNNGVVDDSQLPKDRFSAERLKGVDSTLKIQPAKLEDSAVYLCASSATTLSYEQYFGPGTRLTVT.